The sequence of this T cell receptor (beta chain) was determined in a study of identical twins (dated by TCRdb to between 2015 and 2016). About the study as a whole: TCR alpha and beta repertoires from monozygotic twins, unrelated adults of various ages and cord blood were deep-sequenced to test whether fetal clonotypes persist. Replicate twin experiments were performed at different times using different library preparation protocols to rule out contamination. On the study overall, not on this receptor specifically: Abundant cord blood beta clonotypes had fewer insertions, young adult naive repertoires showed a similar but weaker trend, and memory repertoires showed no such trend. Because the same donors could not be followed over many years, the conclusions depended on cross-sectional statistical analysis. Compared with coincidental sharing between unrelated individuals, out-of-frame TCR alpha sequences shared between twins showed an excess of sequences with low generation probability. A weaker excess of twin sharing was found in beta out-of-frame sequences because the signal-to-noise ratio was lowered by fewer shared sequences. In monozygotic twins, recombination models systematically underestimated out-of-frame TCR alpha sharing, but the models matched the sharing seen between unrelated individuals. Zero-insertion analyses could be partly confounded by invariant T cells such as MAIT and iNKT, although diverse VJ usage argued against such confounding for most clonotypes.

Details on this clonotype: This clone's antigen is unknown. Within one base of it there is no much larger clone, and no base qualities were kept.

Receptors were amplified or captured by 5' RACE. Sequencing was performed on an Illumina HiSeq 2000. A universal primer binding site was introduced by template switching, and a unique molecular identifier was present in the final cDNA, enabling accurate counting of TCR cDNA molecules. Specific primers in the conserved constant-segment region were used to synthesize first-strand cDNA for the TCR alpha and beta chains. Each cDNA library was double barcoded, with a SMART-Mk sample barcode plus Illumina barcodes, to control for contamination. TruSeq adapter sequences along with Illumina sample barcodes were introduced in two successive PCR steps. The TCR alpha and beta cDNA libraries were sequenced on the Illumina HiSeq platform using custom primers. In the authors' own workflow: Raw reads were processed with MiGEC to extract unique molecular identifiers, and MiXCR was used to determine CDR3 positions. For each individual, recombination models were inferred using an EM algorithm with the repgenHMM and IGoR tools. Shared clonotype analysis was performed with the tcR package in R, normalizing sharing by the product of cloneset sizes. Out-of-frame nonproductive sequences were analyzed to study raw recombination free of thymic and clonal selection effects. Through fastp at Q25 and MiXCR, TCRdb rebuilt clones from the public reads, retaining in-frame beta chains. Rows are unified per CDR3 protein, each entry keeping the most common DNA and genes. The V and J calls and clone size come from TCRdb's table, not from the authors' own analysis. Across this sample there are about 530,000 distinct CDR3 sequences, with more than 20% seen only once. Clones ranked in the top ten supply approximately 0.52% of the sample.

V is pruned by 0 bases and J by 8 bases, leaving 8 bases of the junction without a gene match. As encoded in the germline V gene, CDR1 is MGHRA while CDR2 is YSYEKL. There are 16 amino acids in the CDR3, from cysteine to phenylalanine inclusive. Only the CDR3 portion is preserved as DNA: 48 bases, with reading frame beginning at the first base. All donors were healthy Caucasians. The twin cohort consisted of three pairs of female monozygotic twins, all aged roughly 18 to 29 years. CD4+ and CD8+ T cell populations were isolated with positive isolation kits from Invitrogen. The sample was also linked to a second study, of yellow fever vaccine responses in identical twins. The other study reports the following: According to the authors, the vaccine-induced T cell response in identical twins seemed to be partly convergent and partly specific to each individual. Focusing on identical twins, the study followed the T cell clones that responded to the vaccine, and did so with precision.

Here the chain combines TRBV4-1 and TRBJ1-4, with 8 bases aligning to TRBD1. This clonotype was sampled from a woman aged 18-30 years in good health. The specimen was CD4+ T cells sorted from blood. In nucleotides, the sequence is TGCGCCAGCAGCCAAGACCCCCAGGGGGCAGGGGAAAAACTGTTTTTT. Its coded protein is CASSQDPQGAGEKLFF.